The 27 T cell receptor beta chains given below trace back to one sample, sequenced in a study of OX40 agonist ivuxolimab in advanced cancers. TCRdb's copy holds only in-frame clones and misses some; the assay was immunoSEQ multiplex PCR. Of 70,000 or so clones in the sample, 88% were seen once. Material: CD4+ or CD8+ T cells sorted from blood, obtained in a trial of the OX40 agonist ivuxolimab. The receptors were gathered from an adult with an advanced solid tumor such as melanoma, head and neck, liver or kidney cancer.

The chain is built from TRBV18 and TRBJ2-7; possibly TRBD1 for D (7 bases). Trimming pared 3 bases from V and 3 bases from J, leaving 12 bases between. This CDR3 comprises 14 residues. CDR1 is KGHSH, CDR2 LQKENI, per germline. The CDR3 DNA reads TGTGCCAGCTCACCTAGTCAGGGGGGCTACGAGCAGTACTTC. Translated, it gives CASSPSQGGYEQYF. Supplemented by reference TRBV18 and TRBJ2-7, the full variable domain reads NAGVMQNPRHLVRRRGQEARLRCSPMKGHSHVYWYRQLPEEGLKFMVYLQKENIIDESGMPKERFSAEFPKEGPSILRIQQVVRGDSAAYFCASSPSQGGYEQYFGPGTRLTVT.

The chain combines TRBV5-1 with TRBJ1-2, with D possibly being TRBD1 (5 bases). The germline CDR1 and CDR2 sequences are SGHRS and YFSETQ. The CDR3 loop spans 15 amino acids. Trimming took off 4 bases at V and 4 bases at J, with 17 bases between the two ends. This CDR3 reads CASSGTGRDSYGYTF. The DNA of the CDR3 is TGCGCCAGCAGCGGGACGGGGAGGGATAGCTATGGCTACACCTTC.

The V gene is TRBV28, the J gene TRBJ2-1, with 10 nucleotides matching TRBD1. The junction had 10 bases not matched to a gene; V was cut back by 5 bases and J by 9 bases. Germline V CDR1 and CDR2: MDHEN, SYDVKM. CDR3 length equals 15 residues. The CDR3 bases are TGTGCCAGCAGTCTCCCGGGACAGGGGCGGACTGAGCAGTTCTTC. Translating it yields CASSLPGQGRTEQFF.

J is TRBJ2-1 and V is TRBV19; 8 bases align to TRBD2. V was pared by 4 bases and J by 8 bases, with 19 bases of the junction left unmatched. The CDR3 covers 18 residues. Germline V gives CDR1 LNHDA, CDR2 SQIVND (reference sequence). The CDR3 reads CASSTRDLGAGVIDEQFF. For the CDR3, the DNA is TGTGCCAGTAGTACCCGGGACTTGGGAGCGGGAGTGATCGATGAGCAGTTCTTC.

The chain recombines TRBV7-3 with TRBJ2-1, with D maybe TRBD1 (5 bases). The CDR3 length is 13 residues. CDR1 is SGHTA, CDR2 FQGTGA, per germline. V was shortened by 2 bases and J by 5 bases, with 7 bases between the two germline ends. CDR3 coding DNA: TGTGCCAGCAGCTTAGGCAGGGACAATGAGCAGTTCTTC. Its translation is CASSLGRDNEQFF.

In this sample, this clone turned up a few times. This chain uses TRBV6-5 with TRBJ1-1; D is perhaps TRBD1 (5 bases). Germline CDR1 is MNHEY and CDR2 is SVGAGI. This CDR3 is 13 amino acids long. V was clipped by 2 bases and J by 5 bases, with 9 bases between them. In DNA form, the CDR3 reads TGTGCCAGCAGTTACGAGGAGGGGACTGAAGCTTTCTTT. Its protein product is CASSYEEGTEAFF.

The chain carries TRBV5-6 and TRBJ1-1, with no clear D. Trimming pared 4 bases from V and 3 bases from J, leaving 16 bases between. The CDR3 is 15 residues long. The V gene's germline CDR1 is SGHDT and CDR2 YYEEEE. The CDR3 region has the DNA TGTGCCAGCAGCCTTCTTGGGTTTAGGGACACTGAAGCTTTCTTT. This sequence encodes CASSLLGFRDTEAFF.

The CDR3 nucleotides are TGTGCCAGCAGTTACTCTGTGAACACCGGGGAGCTGTTTTTT. Translated, it gives CASSYSVNTGELFF. The chain links TRBV6-5 to TRBJ2-2; D unclear. The CDR3 has 14 residues. Germline assignment: CDR1 MNHEY and CDR2 SVGAGI. The V end lost 0 bases, the J end lost 1 base, and 3 bases lay between the germline ends.

The J gene is TRBJ2-3, the V gene TRBV5-1; 7 bases line up with TRBD1. This CDR3 is 16 amino acids long. CDR1 is SGHRS and CDR2 is YFSETQ in the germline V gene. With 4 bases clipped from V and 0 bases from J, the junction kept 8 bases outside the gene matches. The CDR3: CASSPSGQRSTDTQYF. CDR3 nucleotide sequence: TGCGCCAGCAGCCCCTCGGGACAGAGGAGCACAGATACGCAGTATTTT.

The rearrangement joins TRBV19 to TRBJ1-4; the D gene is possibly TRBD1 (6 bases). With 6 bases removed from V and 0 bases from J, the gap between germline ends came to 8 bases. CDR1 is LNHDA and CDR2 is SQIVND in the germline V gene (reference sequence). The CDR3 contains 14 residues. CDR3 DNA: TGTGCCAGTAGCCGACAGGCAACTAATGAAAAACTGTTTTTT. Amino acid sequence: CASSRQATNEKLFF.

The chain couples TRBV6-6 to TRBJ2-2, with D perhaps given as TRBD1 or TRBD2 (5 bases each). V was shortened by 2 bases and J by 5 bases, with 15 bases between the two germline ends. Germline V gene data show CDR1 as MNHNY and CDR2 as SVGAGI (reference sequence). The CDR3 sequence is 16 residues long. CDR3 DNA: TGTGCCAGCAGTTACGGGGTCGGTGGGGGAACCGGGGAGCTGTTTTTT. Protein: CASSYGVGGGTGELFF.

The V and J genes are TRBV5-4 and TRBJ2-6, with D maybe TRBD2 (6 bases). Germline CDR1 SGHNT, CDR2 YYREEE (reference sequence). The CDR3 length is 17 residues. Trimming pared 1 base from V and 0 bases from J, leaving 11 bases between. The CDR3 DNA reads TGTGCCAGCAGCTTGATGGTAGCGGTCTCTGGGGCCAACGTCCTGACTTTC. The encoded protein is CASSLMVAVSGANVLTF.

The sample holds one count of this clone. The chain recombines TRBV10-3 with TRBJ2-1; unclear D gene. Germline CDR1 reads ENHRY; CDR2 reads SYGVKD. V lost 2 bases, J lost 10 bases, and 9 bases lay in between. This CDR3 is built from 12 residues. This CDR3 is CAISENADEQFF. CDR3 DNA: TGTGCCATCAGTGAGAATGCGGACGAGCAGTTCTTC.

The chain is built from TRBV5-1 and TRBJ2-7; TRBD2 matches at 9 bases. The CDR3 has 14 amino acids. The germline CDR1 and CDR2 sequences are SGHRS and YFSETQ. J gave up 3 bases and V 6 bases, and 7 bases lay outside the gene matches. The CDR3 loop reads CASNYGGGDYEQYF. CDR3 coding DNA: TGCGCCAGCAATTACGGCGGGGGGGACTACGAGCAGTACTTC.

The chain is built from TRBV7-2 and TRBJ1-2, with D unresolved. V was pared by 1 base and J by 0 bases, with 9 bases between. The CDR3 runs to 15 residues. CDR1 is SGHTA, CDR2 FQGNSA, per germline. In DNA form, the CDR3 reads TGTGCCAGCAGCTTAGGTACAGAAACTAACTATGGCTACACCTTC. Translating gives CASSLGTETNYGYTF.

The chain has TRBV30 and TRBJ2-4, with 11 bases lining up with TRBD2. V shed 0 bases, J shed 7 bases, and the junction held 8 bases outside the gene matches. This CDR3 is built from 16 residues. Germline assignment: CDR1 GTSNPN and CDR2 SVGIG (reference sequence). The CDR3 region has the DNA TGTGCCTGGAGTGTGAGTAGCGGGAGGGCCGTCAACATTCAGTACTTC. Amino acids: CAWSVSSGRAVNIQYF.

This chain links TRBV9 with TRBJ1-6; D uncertain. The germline gives CDR1 SGDLS, CDR2 YYNGEE. Trimming pared 0 bases from V and 7 bases from J, leaving 8 bases between. There are 14 residues in the CDR3. The CDR3 region has the DNA TGTGCCAGCAGCGTAGGTCAGTTAAATTCACCCCTCCACTTT. Translation gives CASSVGQLNSPLHF.

The chain is built from TRBV7-3 and TRBJ2-5; the D is unclear. The V end lost 2 bases, the J end lost 4 bases, and 14 bases lay between the germline ends. The CDR3 has 15 residues. The V gene's germline CDR1 is SGHTA and CDR2 FQGTGA. The CDR3 coding sequence is TGTGCCAGCAGCTTAGGATTGGGTGACGGAGAGACCCAGTACTTC. Translated, it gives CASSLGLGDGETQYF.

This clone was counted a single time. The CDR3: CASSRGGEDEQFF. The CDR3 DNA follows: TGTGCCAGCAGTCGGGGGGGCGAGGATGAGCAGTTCTTC. The V gene is TRBV4-2, the J gene TRBJ2-1; 8 bases fit TRBD2. This CDR3 spans 13 amino acids. With V trimmed by 6 bases and J by 8 bases, 6 bases remained unmatched. CDR1 and CDR2 (germline): LGHNA, YNFKEQ.

The chain's CDR3 is CATSGTGSGYEQYF. The CDR3 DNA reads as TGTGCCACCTCGGGGACAGGGTCTGGTTACGAGCAGTACTTC. V and J are TRBV7-9 and TRBJ2-7, with 9 bases aligning to TRBD1. With 10 bases clipped from V and 4 bases from J, the junction kept 11 bases outside the gene matches. The germline gives CDR1 SEHNR, CDR2 FQNEAQ (reference sequence). CDR3 size: 14 residues.

The CDR3 bases are TGTGCCAGCAGCGGCCCGGACAGGGATGGAAACACCATATATTTT. This encodes CASSGPDRDGNTIYF. The chain couples TRBV5-4 to TRBJ1-3; 8 bases are a match to TRBD1. This CDR3 is 15 amino acids long. V lost 4 bases to trimming and J lost 3 bases; unmatched junction nucleotides: 6. Germline CDR1 SGHNT, CDR2 YYREEE (reference sequence).

DNA for the CDR3: TGTGCCATCAGTGAGTCTGTGGTTCTGGAGGGGGCCAGTGGCTATGGCTACACCTTC. Translated, it gives CAISESVVLEGASGYGYTF. V is TRBV10-3 and J is TRBJ1-2; TRBD1 agrees at 7 bases. The CDR3 has 19 amino acids. The trim removed 0 bases at V and 4 bases at J, leaving 17 bases unmatched. Germline loops: CDR1 ENHRY, CDR2 SYGVKD.

This chain connects TRBV21-1 to TRBJ2-7; TRBD2 is the table's D call and was not checked against the DNA. TRBV21-1 is listed as a pseudogene. CDR3 length: 13 residues. This chain's CDR3 is CARTSGGAREQYF. In nucleotides, the CDR3 is TGTGCCAGAACTAGCGGGGGGGCCCGCGAGCAGTACTTC.

The chain carries TRBV30 and TRBJ2-1; a possible D gene is TRBD2 (6 bases). V was pared by 6 bases and J by 8 bases, with 11 bases between. Germline V lookup: CDR1 GTSNPN, CDR2 SVGIG (reference sequence). This CDR3 spans 11 amino acids. The CDR3 region has the DNA TGTGCCTGCGGGACTCTCGATGAGCAGTTCTTC. It specifies CACGTLDEQFF.

The V and J genes are TRBV9 and TRBJ2-7; TRBD1 matches at 7 bases. The CDR3 runs 15 residues. Germline V CDR1 and CDR2: SGDLS, YYNGEE. Germline trimming cut 0 bases from V and 0 bases from J; bases unmatched to any gene: 3. CDR3 bases: TGTGCCAGCAGCGTAGGGACAGGAATCTCCTACGAGCAGTACTTC. This gives the protein CASSVGTGISYEQYF.

The chain couples TRBV19 to TRBJ1-1, with D possibly TRBD1 on 5 matching bases. V lost 5 bases and J lost 4, with 14 bases in between. The CDR3 has 14 residues. Germline-derived CDR1 and CDR2 are LNHDA and SQIVND (reference sequence). The CDR3 nucleotides are TGTGCCAGTAGTGTCGCAGGGATGGGCACTGAAGCTTTCTTT. It is translated as CASSVAGMGTEAFF.

The chain joins TRBV5-6 to TRBJ2-5; TRBD1 agrees at 10 bases. CDR3 size: 15 residues. Looked up from germline, CDR1 is SGHDT and CDR2 is YYEEEE. The trim removed 4 bases at V and 7 bases at J, leaving 10 bases unmatched. The chain's CDR3 is CASSVDRGLRGTQYF. The CDR3 DNA reads as TGTGCCAGCAGCGTGGACAGGGGGTTAAGGGGGACCCAGTACTTC. Looking up the rest from reference TRBV5-6 and TRBJ2-5 gives the full variable domain: DAGVTQSPTHLIKTRGQQVTLRCSPKSGHDTVSWYQQALGQGPQFIFQYYEEEERQRGNFPDRFSGHQFPNYSSELNVNALLLGDSALYLCASSVDRGLRGTQYFGPGTRLLVL.